Below, 13 T cell receptor beta chains from the same sample are listed, as sequenced in a study of early T cells in non-severe SARS-CoV-2 infection. MiXCR was run by TCRdb on the 5' RACE reads, yielding one entry per CDR3 protein. There are about 80,000 distinct CDR3 sequences in the sample; 5% occur only once, and approximately 7% lies in the top ten. Sample: whole blood, taken at baseline. The receptors here all came from an adult who was a healthcare worker with PCR-confirmed SARS-CoV-2 infection or an uninfected control (not recorded which).

This clonotype has a count of ten or more. The CDR3 DNA follows: TGTGCCAGCAGTCTGGACAGGGGGCACTACACCTTC. The encoded protein is CASSLDRGHYTF. The chain recombines TRBV12-3 or TRBV12-4 with TRBJ1-2; TRBD1 agrees at 11 bases. Trimming took 5 bases from V and 10 from J; bases not matched to a gene: 3. The CDR3 is made up of 12 amino acids.

This clonotype was observed at least ten times. V is TRBV11-3 and J is TRBJ2-6, with D possibly called TRBD1 or TRBD2 (7 bases each). With 8 bases removed from V and 6 bases from J, the gap between germline ends came to 17 bases. The CDR3 extends over 15 amino acids. Germline V gene sequence: CDR1 SGHNT, CDR2 YENEEA. The CDR3, as DNA: TGTGCCAGCGCCAGGGGGGGACCTTCGGCCAACGTCCTGACTTTC. Translated: CASARGGPSANVLTF. Drawing the rest from reference TRBV11-3 and TRBJ2-6, the complete variable domain is EAGVVQSPRYKIIEKKQPVAFWCNPISGHNTLYWYLQNLGQGPELLIRYENEEAVDDSQLPKDRFSAERLKGVDSTLKIQPAELGDSAVYLCASARGGPSANVLTFGAGSRLTVL.

The chain employs TRBV11-2 and TRBJ2-7; unclear D gene. Germline V CDR1 and CDR2: SGHAT, FQNNGV. This CDR3 has 14 residues. Trimming pared 1 base from V and 3 bases from J, leaving 10 bases between. CDR3 protein: CASSLVDKGYEQYF. The CDR3 coding sequence is TGTGCCAGCAGCTTAGTTGATAAGGGCTACGAGCAGTACTTC.

About this clonotype itself: The junction differs from germline at one of its ends, possibly a read error. The chain employs TRBV2 and TRBJ1-6; D is undetermined. The CDR3 loop spans 15 amino acids. Germline V gene sequence: CDR1 SNHLY, CDR2 FYNNEI. The CDR3 here is CASSVSENYNSALHF. The DNA of the CDR3 is TGTGCCAGCAGTGTATCCGAAAACTATAATTCAGCCCTCCACTTT.

This clonotype was found many times. CDR3: CASSVNTGELFF. In DNA form, the CDR3 reads TGTGCCAGCAGCGTCAACACCGGGGAGCTGTTTTTT. V is TRBV9 and J is TRBJ2-2, with D unclear. The germline CDR1 and CDR2 sequences are SGDLS and YYNGEE. The CDR3 extends over 12 amino acids. V lost 2 bases to trimming and J lost 2 bases, with 1 base between them.

This chain uses TRBV7-9 with TRBJ1-2; D is unclear. Trimming removed 5 bases at V and 4 bases at J, with 8 bases between. CDR1 and CDR2 (germline): SEHNR, FQNEAQ (reference sequence). The CDR3 sequence is 12 residues long. The CDR3 here is CASSQLAYGYTF. CDR3 sequence (DNA): TGTGCCAGCAGCCAGCTAGCCTATGGCTACACCTTC.

This clonotype was recorded many times. The chain employs TRBV10-2 and TRBJ2-1; D not certain. V lost 0 bases to trimming and J lost 9 bases, with 12 bases between them. CDR3 size: 14 residues. In germline, CDR1 is WSHSY, CDR2 SAAADI. CDR3 DNA: TGCGCCAGCAGTGAGTCTGACCAGCCCGGTGAGCAGTTCTTC. Translation gives CASSESDQPGEQFF.

This clonotype was seen many times. This chain links TRBV7-8 with TRBJ2-1, with TRBD2 identical over 9 bases. The CDR3 is 15 residues long. CDR1 SGHVS and CDR2 FQNEAQ come from the germline V gene. Losses at the gene ends were 5 bases for V and 9 bases for J; bases not matched to a gene: 11. The CDR3 loop reads CASSPNSGRLGEQFF. In DNA, the CDR3 is TGTGCCAGCAGCCCCAACAGCGGGAGGTTAGGTGAGCAGTTCTTC.

This clonotype was counted many times. The gene calls are TRBV7-2 and TRBJ1-1, with D possibly being TRBD1 (5 bases). The V gene lost 1 base and the J gene lost 10 bases, with 25 bases spanning the gap. Germline CDR1 is SGHTA and CDR2 is FQGNSA. The CDR3 is made up of 17 amino acids. In nucleotides, the CDR3 is TGTGCCAGCAGCTTAGACGCTCAACAGGCGACTAGTTTAGGAGCTTTCTTT. It translates to CASSLDAQQATSLGAFF.

This clonotype was observed many times. The chain carries TRBV9 and TRBJ2-5; a weak D match, TRBD1 (6 bases). CDR3 size: 15 residues. Trimming left V 4 bases short and J 1 base short, with 14 bases between. Per germline, CDR1 SGDLS and CDR2 YYNGEE. CDR3 nucleotide sequence: TGTGCCAGCAGCCAGACGGGGACACCCCAAGAGACCCAGTACTTC. Protein: CASSQTGTPQETQYF.

This clonotype occurred many times. This chain links TRBV29-1 with TRBJ2-3, with D possibly being TRBD1 (6 bases). Germline CDR1 and CDR2: SQVTM and ANQGSEA. The CDR3 is made up of 14 amino acids. V lost 4 bases and J lost 0, with 11 bases in between. The CDR3 here is CSVGGQTSTDTQYF. In DNA, the CDR3 is TGCAGCGTTGGCGGACAGACAAGCACAGATACGCAGTATTTT.

The rearrangement joins TRBV6-5 to TRBJ1-1; possible D gene TRBD1, 6 bases. The germline CDR1 and CDR2 sequences are MNHEY and SVGAGI. Trimming took 7 bases from V and 5 from J, leaving 17 bases between them. The CDR3 runs to 14 residues. CDR3: CASKQGNEGTEAFF. As DNA, the CDR3 is TGTGCCAGCAAACAGGGTAATGAGGGAACTGAAGCTTTCTTT.

This clonotype appeared many times. The chain links TRBV7-2 to TRBJ2-1; D is unresolved. The CDR3 totals 12 residues. V lost 5 bases and J 9 bases, leaving 11 bases between the germline ends. Germline values: CDR1 SGHTA, CDR2 FQGNSA. CDR3 nucleotides: TGTGCCAGCAGCCCCACTACGGCTGAGCAGTTCTTC. This codes for CASSPTTAEQFF.